One sample yielded the 10 T cell receptor beta chains listed below, sequenced in a study of T cell responses to AZD1222 COVID-19 vaccine. Method: immunoSEQ multiplex PCR; TCRdb's copy keeps in-frame clones and lacks some. This table has some 140,000 clones, over 90% appearing once. Sequences were derived from peripheral blood, sampled on day 0 of AZD1222 vaccination. The receptors shown here come from an adult in good health.

The chain couples TRBV6-2 or TRBV6-3 to TRBJ1-1; no definite D call. The CDR3 covers 14 residues. Germline CDR1 and CDR2: MNHEY and SVGEGT. V was clipped by 5 bases and J by 1 base, with 11 bases between them. The CDR3 here is CASSPPSWNTEAFF. Written as DNA, the CDR3 is TGTGCCAGCAGTCCGCCCTCCTGGAACACTGAAGCTTTCTTT.

This chain links TRBV7-2 with TRBJ2-7; tentatively, D is TRBD1 (5 bases). The CDR3 loop spans 17 amino acids. Germline CDR1 and CDR2: SGHTA and FQGNSA. V shed 5 bases and J shed 5 bases, with 25 bases lying between them. The CDR3 spells CASSPRPRESRGNEQYF. Here the CDR3 DNA reads TGTGCCAGCAGCCCCCGCCCCAGGGAAAGTAGGGGCAACGAGCAGTACTTC.

This chain links TRBV13 with TRBJ1-5; TRBD1 is a possible D gene (5 bases). The CDR3 sequence is 16 residues long. V lost 0 bases and J lost 4, with 13 bases in between. The V gene's germline CDR1 is PRHDT and CDR2 FYEKMQ (reference sequence). This CDR3 reads CASSLGRTGRNQPQHF. CDR3 in DNA: TGTGCCAGCAGCTTAGGCCGAACAGGCAGGAATCAGCCCCAGCATTTT.

The chain combines TRBV10-3 with TRBJ1-1; TRBD1 matches 8 bases. Germline-derived CDR1 and CDR2 are ENHRY and SYGVKD. The CDR3 length is 15 residues. J was trimmed by 0 bases and V by 3 bases; bases with no gene match: 3. CDR3 DNA: TGTGCCATCAGTGACAGGGGGCCAATGAACACTGAAGCTTTCTTT. The encoded protein is CAISDRGPMNTEAFF.

The rearrangement joins TRBV14 to TRBJ2-3, with D unresolved. Germline loops: CDR1 SGHDN, CDR2 FVKESK. V dropped 0 bases and J dropped 6 bases, with 7 bases sitting between them. The CDR3 has 13 residues. CDR3 residues: CASSQEIRDTQYF. For the CDR3, the DNA is TGTGCCAGCAGCCAAGAGATTAGGGATACGCAGTATTTT. The full variable domain, in which reference TRBV14 and TRBJ2-3 provide the parts outside the CDR3, is EAGVTQFPSHSVIEKGQTVTLRCDPISGHDNLYWYRRVMGKEIKFLLHFVKESKQDESGMPNNRFLAERTGGTYSTLKVQPAELEDSGVYFCASSQEIRDTQYFGPGTRLTVL.

The chain has TRBV5-4 and TRBJ2-3; either TRBD1 or TRBD2 may supply D (5 bases each). This CDR3 is built from 14 residues. The germline V and J ends were trimmed by 2 bases and 2 bases, with 9 bases remaining between them. Germline V lookup: CDR1 SGHNT, CDR2 YYREEE (reference sequence). CDR3 region: CASSLRDPTDTQYF. CDR3 sequence (DNA): TGTGCCAGCAGCTTAAGGGACCCCACAGATACGCAGTATTTT.

The CDR3 nucleotides read TGTGCCTCAGGAGGGGACCTGGGCTCCTACGAGCAGTACTTC. Translation: CASGGDLGSYEQYF. The V and J genes are TRBV5-5 and TRBJ2-7; TRBD2 might be the D (6 bases). The V and J ends lost 10 bases and 0 bases respectively, with 17 bases between them. Per the germline V gene, CDR1 is SGHKS and CDR2 is YYEKEE (reference sequence). The CDR3 is 14 residues long. Full variable domain (rest looked up from reference TRBV5-5 and TRBJ2-7): DAGVTQSPTHLIKTRGQQVTLRCSPISGHKSVSWYQQVLGQGPQFIFQYYEKEERGRGNFPDRFSARQFPNYSSELNVNALLLGDSALYLCASGGDLGSYEQYFGPGTRLTVT.

The V call is TRBV24-1, the J call TRBJ2-4; 7 nucleotides agree with TRBD1. The CDR3 length is 21 residues. CDR1 KGHDR and CDR2 SFDVKD come from the germline V gene. After removal of 8 bases from V and 2 bases from J, the junction contained 26 bases not matched to a gene. Here the CDR3 reads CATNPLNRFDRAQISKNIQYF. The CDR3 coding sequence is TGTGCCACCAACCCGCTCAATCGGTTCGACAGGGCCCAAATATCCAAAAACATTCAGTACTTC.

This chain connects TRBV19 to TRBJ1-4, with 7 bases identical to TRBD1. CDR1 and CDR2 (germline): LNHDA, SQIVND (reference sequence). CDR3 length equals 16 residues. V gave up 5 bases and J gave up 7 bases; unmatched junction bases: 13. The CDR3, as DNA: TGTGCCAGTAGTCCGCGCCTACAGGGGCGGGGTGAAAAACTGTTTTTT. It encodes CASSPRLQGRGEKLFF.

The gene calls are TRBV18 and TRBJ2-7, with D maybe TRBD2 (5 bases). The germline gives CDR1 KGHSH, CDR2 LQKENI. V dropped 3 bases and J dropped 2 bases, with 8 bases sitting between them. The CDR3 runs 13 residues. The CDR3, as DNA: TGTGCCAGCTCACCCACTAGTCCCTACGAGCAGTACTTC. This gives the protein CASSPTSPYEQYF.